There are a few counts of the clone carrying this T cell receptor (beta chain). Its specificity is unknown. This record belongs to a study of post-analysis software for immune sequencing data. Study background: Progressive-relapsing, secondary progressive and relapsing-remitting multiple sclerosis were among the disease courses included. Study-wide results and limits: When compared against controls, multiple sclerosis patients showed significantly lower normalized Chao1 diversity. Patients showed TRBV5-6, TRBV5-1 and TRBV20-1 among four to six TRBV segments more frequent than in controls.

Prepared libraries of TCR beta cDNA carried unique molecular identifiers. There were roughly 0.9 to 10 million T cells, and 450,000 to 550,000 cDNA molecules came from them. One entry per CDR3 protein, called by TCRdb with MiXCR from the PCR reads. Of hundreds of thousands of distinct CDR3 sequences in the sample, 25% to 30% were seen once. Per the germline V gene, CDR1 is MGHDK and CDR2 is SYGVNS. The ends were cut back, 6 bases at V and 8 bases at J, with 16 bases in the middle. There are 13 residues in the CDR3. The sequence was obtained from a girl aged 10-17 years with multiple sclerosis. The sample comprised blood. V and J are TRBV25-1 and TRBJ1-2, with D perhaps matching TRBD1 (5 bases). DNA of the CDR3: TGTGCCAGCAGGGGGGTATCGAGCCCAGGCTACACCTTC. Protein product: CASRGVSSPGYTF.